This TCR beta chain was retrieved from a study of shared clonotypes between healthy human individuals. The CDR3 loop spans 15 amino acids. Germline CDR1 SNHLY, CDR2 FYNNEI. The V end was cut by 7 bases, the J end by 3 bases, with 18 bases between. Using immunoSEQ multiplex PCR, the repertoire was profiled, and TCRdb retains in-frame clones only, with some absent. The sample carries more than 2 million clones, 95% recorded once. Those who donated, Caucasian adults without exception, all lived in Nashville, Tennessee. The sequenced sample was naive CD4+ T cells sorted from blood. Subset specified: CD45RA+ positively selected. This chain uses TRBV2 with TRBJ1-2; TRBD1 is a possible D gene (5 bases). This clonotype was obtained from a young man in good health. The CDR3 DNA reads TGTGCCAGCACCCCTGGGGGGGAAGGCTACTATGGCTACACCTTC. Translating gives CASTPGGEGYYGYTF.